These 14 T cell receptor beta chains were all obtained from the same sample, sequenced in a study of blood T cell repertoires in COVID-19. Using immunoSEQ multiplex PCR, the repertoire was profiled, and TCRdb retains in-frame clones only, with some absent. The data contain some 120,000 clones, roughly four fifths of them singletons. The sequencing input was peripheral blood. The source of these receptors is a woman in her forties or fifties with acute or convalescent COVID-19.

The table lists this clone with a few counts. The rearrangement links TRBV19 to TRBJ1-3; 11 bases are shared with TRBD1. This CDR3 is built from 14 residues. Trimming cost V 8 bases and J 7 bases; bases outside gene matches: 7. Germline assignment: CDR1 LNHDA and CDR2 SQIVND (reference sequence). The CDR3 DNA is TGTGCCAGTGGACAGGGGGCCGACGGGAACACCATATATTTT. Translating gives CASGQGADGNTIYF.

This chain connects TRBV6-2 or TRBV6-3 to TRBJ2-1; 9 bases fit TRBD2. The CDR3 is 17 amino acids. The ends lost 6 bases at V and 8 bases at J; junction bases unmatched: 17. Germline CDR1 MNHEY, CDR2 SVGEGT. The chain's CDR3 is CASSSNRAGGFVDEQFF. CDR3 sequence (DNA): TGTGCCAGCAGCTCCAACCGGGCGGGGGGGTTTGTGGATGAGCAGTTCTTC.

V gene TRBV7-6 combines with J gene TRBJ2-1, with D possibly matching TRBD2 (5 bases). Germline V gives CDR1 SGHVS, CDR2 FNYEAQ. The CDR3 consists of 15 residues. The V and J ends lost 2 bases and 2 bases respectively, with 10 bases between them. DNA of the CDR3: TGTGCCAGCAGCTTACAGGAGGACCCCTACAATGAGCAGTTCTTC. Its translation: CASSLQEDPYNEQFF.

This chain connects TRBV3-1 (or the pseudogene TRBV3-2) to TRBJ2-3, with 12 bases fitting TRBD2. V lost 4 bases to trimming and J lost 4 bases; unmatched junction nucleotides: 6. In germline, CDR1 is LGHDT, CDR2 YNNKEL (reference sequence). This CDR3 has 16 residues. The CDR3 DNA follows: TGTGCCAGCAGCCGGGCTAGCGGGGGGGCATCAGATACGCAGTATTTT. This gives the protein CASSRASGGASDTQYF.

The CDR3, as DNA: TGTGCCAGTAGTCGGGACAGTCGACCCTACGAGCAGTACTTC. Translating gives CASSRDSRPYEQYF. This sequence joins TRBV19 and TRBJ2-7, with TRBD1 matching over 7 bases. The germline V gene encodes CDR1 LNHDA and CDR2 SQIVND (reference sequence). The trim removed 5 bases at V and 2 bases at J, leaving 6 bases unmatched. This CDR3 has 14 residues.

This chain links TRBV11-3 with TRBJ2-1; 12 bases match TRBD2. The CDR3 extends over 15 amino acids. Germline V lookup: CDR1 SGHNT, CDR2 YENEEA. V was clipped by 5 bases and J by 4 bases; unmatched bases: 3. CDR3 amino acids: CASSPGLAGYNEQFF. CDR3 in DNA: TGTGCCAGCAGCCCCGGACTAGCGGGATACAATGAGCAGTTCTTC. Full variable domain (remainder filled in from reference TRBV11-3 and TRBJ2-1): EAGVVQSPRYKIIEKKQPVAFWCNPISGHNTLYWYLQNLGQGPELLIRYENEEAVDDSQLPKDRFSAERLKGVDSTLKIQPAELGDSAVYLCASSPGLAGYNEQFFGPGTRLTVL.

The rearrangement uses TRBV5-6 and TRBJ1-4; 10 bases map to TRBD1. The CDR3 contains 16 residues. Unmatched junction bases numbered 8, after V lost 2 bases and J lost 7 bases. CDR1 and CDR2 (germline): SGHDT, YYEEEE. The CDR3 DNA sequence: TGTGCCAGCAGCTTTACTCGACAGGGGGCGGGTGAAAAACTGTTTTTT. Translated: CASSFTRQGAGEKLFF.

V and J are TRBV30 and TRBJ1-2; 7 bases map to TRBD1. In germline, CDR1 is GTSNPN, CDR2 SVGIG (reference sequence). The CDR3 loop spans 14 amino acids. V lost 2 bases and J lost 4; bases outside the gene matches: 7. CDR3 DNA: TGTGCCTGGAGTCGCACAGGGGAAACCTATGGCTACACCTTC. Its translation: CAWSRTGETYGYTF.

Only one count was recorded for this clone. The J gene is TRBJ1-1, the V gene TRBV9; 7 nucleotides align to TRBD1. Germline V gene data show CDR1 as SGDLS and CDR2 as YYNGEE. Trimming cost V 0 bases and J 4 bases; bases outside gene matches: 12. This CDR3 region has 17 residues. The CDR3 bases are TGTGCCAGCAGCGTAGAAGGGACAGTGTATTCGAGCACTGAAGCTTTCTTT. Protein: CASSVEGTVYSSTEAFF.

CDR3 in amino acids: CASSLGLVSYSNQPQHF. CDR3 DNA: TGTGCCAGCAGTTTAGGCCTTGTCTCATATAGCAATCAGCCCCAGCATTTT. The chain couples TRBV28 to TRBJ1-5; D gene uncertain. Deletions cut 2 bases from V and 0 bases from J, with 14 bases between. The CDR3 is 17 residues long. In germline, CDR1 is MDHEN, CDR2 SYDVKM. The full variable domain, in which reference TRBV28 and TRBJ1-5 provide the parts outside the CDR3, is DVKVTQSSRYLVKRTGEKVFLECVQDMDHENMFWYRQDPGLGLRLIYFSYDVKMKEKGDIPEGYSVSREKKERFSLILESASTNQTSMYLCASSLGLVSYSNQPQHFGDGTRLSIL.

This clone appeared once. The rearrangement links TRBV6-5 to TRBJ2-7; 10 bases line up with TRBD1. Germline-derived CDR1 and CDR2 are MNHEY and SVGAGI. The CDR3 totals 15 residues. The V and J ends lost 5 bases and 3 bases, in that order; junction bases with no gene match: 7. The CDR3, as DNA: TGTGCCAGCAGTCCTGCGACAGGGGGCAGCTACGAGCAGTACTTC. Translated: CASSPATGGSYEQYF.

The chain joins TRBV15 to TRBJ2-5; perhaps TRBD1 as D (5 bases). Trimming took 3 bases from V and 7 from J, leaving 12 bases between them. The CDR3 is 13 amino acids. Per germline, CDR1 LNHNV and CDR2 YYDKDF (reference sequence). The CDR3 DNA reads as TGTGCCACCAGCAGGGACAACTGGGGGACCCAGTACTTC. The encoded protein is CATSRDNWGTQYF.

The CDR3 loop reads CASSQLAARGYEQYF. The CDR3 DNA reads TGTGCCAGCAGCCAACTTGCGGCGAGAGGCTACGAGCAGTACTTC. The chain has TRBV14 and TRBJ2-7; no firm D call. The CDR3 consists of 15 residues. Germline loops: CDR1 SGHDN, CDR2 FVKESK. The V and J ends lost 2 bases and 3 bases respectively, with 14 bases between them.

The CDR3 protein is CASSLGDFTDTQYF. The CDR3 coding sequence is TGTGCCAGCAGCTTGGGGGACTTCACAGATACGCAGTATTTT. The V gene is TRBV11-2, the J gene TRBJ2-3; D may be TRBD2 (6 bases). Trimming removed 3 bases at V and 2 bases at J, with 9 bases between. Germline V gene sequence: CDR1 SGHAT, CDR2 FQNNGV. The CDR3 totals 14 residues.